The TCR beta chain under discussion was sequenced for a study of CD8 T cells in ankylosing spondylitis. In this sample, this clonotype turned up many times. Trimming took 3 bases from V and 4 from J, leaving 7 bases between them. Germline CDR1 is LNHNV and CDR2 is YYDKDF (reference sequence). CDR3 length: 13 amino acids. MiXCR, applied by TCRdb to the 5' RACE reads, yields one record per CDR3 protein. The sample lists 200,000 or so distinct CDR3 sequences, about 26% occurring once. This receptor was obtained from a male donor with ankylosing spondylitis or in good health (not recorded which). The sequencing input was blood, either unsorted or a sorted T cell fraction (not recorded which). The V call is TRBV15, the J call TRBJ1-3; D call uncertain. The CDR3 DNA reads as TGTGCCACCAGCAGTATCGTCGGAAACACCATATATTTT. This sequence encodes CATSSIVGNTIYF.